These 24 T cell receptor beta chains came from one sample sequenced in a study of a mutant IDH1 vaccine in newly diagnosed glioma. Time point given: baseline, week 1 (first vaccination visit). The treatment denotes: pre-vaccination baseline after standard-of-care therapy. TCRdb's table, derived via immunoSEQ multiplex PCR, lists solely in-frame clones and lacks some. The sample records fewer than 85,000 clones, about 86% being singletons. This specimen was PBMCs, taken from a glioma patient treated with radiotherapy, temozolomide or both. The receptors come from a man aged 25-45 years with glioma.

The chain has TRBV7-6 and TRBJ1-4; D may be TRBD1 (6 bases). CDR1 and CDR2 from the germline V gene are SGHVS and FNYEAQ. V was clipped by 6 bases and J by 4 bases, with 15 bases between them. The CDR3 sequence is 15 residues long. DNA for the CDR3: TGTGCCAGCAGGACGGATCCAGGGGATAATGAAAAACTGTTTTTT. Translation gives CASRTDPGDNEKLFF.

This chain links TRBV5-6 with TRBJ1-6; 8 positions match TRBD1. V shed 4 bases, J shed 10 bases, and the junction held 16 bases outside the gene matches. The germline CDR1 and CDR2 sequences are SGHDT and YYEEEE. The CDR3 is 17 residues long. CDR3 residues: CASSIGQGRPLLSPLHF. CDR3 sequence (DNA): TGTGCCAGCAGCATTGGACAGGGACGACCATTATTATCACCCCTCCACTTT. Drawing the rest from reference TRBV5-6 and TRBJ1-6, the complete variable domain is DAGVTQSPTHLIKTRGQQVTLRCSPKSGHDTVSWYQQALGQGPQFIFQYYEEEERQRGNFPDRFSGHQFPNYSSELNVNALLLGDSALYLCASSIGQGRPLLSPLHFGNGTRLTVT.

V and J are TRBV7-8 and TRBJ1-6; D possibly corresponds to TRBD1 (6 bases). The ends were cut back, 6 bases at V and 7 bases at J, with 16 bases in the middle. The CDR3 covers 15 residues. Germline V gene sequence: CDR1 SGHVS, CDR2 FQNEAQ. Here the CDR3 reads CASRRSSGDNSPLHF. CDR3 nucleotides: TGTGCCAGCAGACGGTCCTCAGGGGACAATTCACCCCTCCACTTT.

The chain joins TRBV7-8 to TRBJ1-5; D remains ambiguous. Germline CDR1 and CDR2: SGHVS and FQNEAQ. The CDR3 loop spans 16 amino acids. The germline V and J ends were trimmed by 5 bases and 0 bases, with 14 bases remaining between them. The CDR3 protein is CASSPAWDYSNQPQHF. The CDR3 nucleotides read TGTGCCAGCAGCCCCGCTTGGGATTATAGCAATCAGCCCCAGCATTTT.

The rearrangement joins TRBV19 to TRBJ1-2, with 8 positions matching TRBD1. CDR1 is LNHDA and CDR2 is SQIVND in the germline V gene (reference sequence). V was clipped by 7 bases and J by 0 bases; unmatched bases: 13. This CDR3 is 17 amino acids long. The CDR3 reads CASTRSLGQEPNYGYTF. CDR3 DNA: TGTGCCAGTACCCGCAGCCTGGGACAGGAACCTAACTATGGCTACACCTTC.

This chain uses TRBV7-2 with TRBJ2-4; D gene uncertain. This CDR3 is built from 16 residues. Trimming left V 4 bases short and J 0 bases short, with 13 bases between. Per the germline V gene, CDR1 is SGHTA and CDR2 is FQGNSA. CDR3 DNA: TGTGCCAGCAGCTCGGCGGCGTACTTAGCCAAAAACATTCAGTACTTC. Its protein product is CASSSAAYLAKNIQYF.

This clone showed up just a few times. The rearrangement links TRBV27 to TRBJ1-6, with a possible D match to TRBD1 (5 bases). This CDR3 is 16 amino acids long. The V gene's germline CDR1 is MNHEY and CDR2 SMNVEV (reference sequence). The germline V and J ends were trimmed by 2 bases and 6 bases, with 14 bases remaining between them. CDR3 in amino acids: CASSLQGGLFNSPLHF. The CDR3 DNA sequence: TGTGCCAGCAGTTTACAGGGAGGACTTTTTAATTCACCCCTCCACTTT.

This chain uses TRBV19 with TRBJ1-1; D call uncertain. Germline-derived CDR1 and CDR2 are LNHDA and SQIVND (reference sequence). V lost 3 bases, J lost 0 bases, and 8 bases lay in between. The CDR3 length is 14 residues. The CDR3 DNA sequence: TGTGCCAGTAGTATGGGGAGAATGAACACTGAAGCTTTCTTT. This sequence encodes CASSMGRMNTEAFF.

The J gene is TRBJ1-1, the V gene TRBV11-3, with D perhaps matching TRBD1 (5 bases). Germline V gene data show CDR1 as SGHNT and CDR2 as YENEEA. Trimming cost V 5 bases and J 2 bases, with 15 bases left between them. The CDR3 runs 15 residues. As DNA, the CDR3 is TGTGCCAGCAGCCCGGGGGGGGTTACAAACACTGAAGCTTTCTTT. This sequence encodes CASSPGGVTNTEAFF.

This chain links TRBV6-4 with TRBJ2-5; 7 positions match TRBD2. With the DNA end fitting TRBJ2-7 better, the J assignment may be wrong. The CDR3 has 13 amino acids. The germline gives CDR1 MRHNA, CDR2 SNTAGT. CDR3 region: CASSRQRGYEQYF. CDR3 sequence (DNA): TGTGCCAGCAGCCGACAGCGGGGCTACGAGCAGTACTTC.

The chain joins TRBV2 to TRBJ1-5; D remains ambiguous. The CDR3 length is 13 residues. Germline V gives CDR1 SNHLY, CDR2 FYNNEI. Trimming pared 4 bases from V and 2 bases from J, leaving 6 bases between. This chain's CDR3 is CASSGNGNQPQHF. CDR3 coding DNA: TGTGCCAGCAGTGGGAATGGCAATCAGCCCCAGCATTTT.

This rearrangement joins TRBV19 to TRBJ2-1, with 9 bases that match TRBD1. Trimming removed 6 bases from V and 3 bases from J; junction bases left unmatched: 3. The CDR3 runs 14 residues. Germline lookup yields CDR1 LNHDA and CDR2 SQIVND (reference sequence). The CDR3 nucleotides read TGTGCCAGTAGGGGGACAGGGTACTACAATGAGCAGTTCTTC. Its protein product is CASRGTGYYNEQFF.

This chain joins TRBV2 and TRBJ2-7; 11 bases fit TRBD1. V lost 6 bases to trimming and J lost 4 bases; unmatched junction nucleotides: 8. The CDR3 is 15 residues long. Looked up from germline, CDR1 is SNHLY and CDR2 is FYNNEI. As DNA, the CDR3 is TGTGCCAGCAGCGAAAGGACAGGGGGCGCTTACGAGCAGTACTTC. Its protein is CASSERTGGAYEQYF.

This clone was picked up one time. The chain recombines TRBV7-7 with TRBJ2-5; D gene uncertain. This CDR3 has 13 residues. The V end lost 3 bases, the J end lost 1 base, and 6 bases lay between the germline ends. Germline CDR1 is SSHAT and CDR2 is FNYEAQ (reference sequence). CDR3 residues: CASSFNIQETQYF. The CDR3 DNA is TGTGCCAGCAGCTTCAACATCCAAGAGACCCAGTACTTC. The whole variable domain, remainder taken from reference TRBV7-7 and TRBJ2-5, is GAGVSQSPRYKVTKRGQDVTLRCDPISSHATLYWYQQALGQGPEFLTYFNYEAQPDKSGLPSDRFSAERPEGSISTLTIQRTEQRDSAMYRCASSFNIQETQYFGPGTRLLVL.

The rearrangement uses TRBV6-5 and TRBJ1-1; TRBD1 might be the D (5 bases). V lost 0 bases to trimming and J lost 1 base, with 9 bases between them. The germline gives CDR1 MNHEY, CDR2 SVGAGI. The CDR3 covers 15 residues. DNA for the CDR3: TGTGCCAGCAGTTACTCCGCAGGGCCGAACACTGAAGCTTTCTTT. This encodes CASSYSAGPNTEAFF.

The chain links TRBV6-5 to TRBJ1-1; D perhaps matches TRBD1 (6 bases). CDR1 is MNHEY, CDR2 SVGAGI, per germline. V was clipped by 4 bases and J by 1 base, with 7 bases between them. This CDR3 comprises 13 residues. The CDR3 DNA reads TGTGCCAGCAGTTCGGACAGGAACACTGAAGCTTTCTTT. Amino acids: CASSSDRNTEAFF.

This clone has only a few counts. J is TRBJ1-1 and V is TRBV6-4; no reliable D call. This CDR3 has 14 amino acids. Between the trimmed V and J ends, which lost 6 bases and 2 bases, there was a span of 13 bases. Germline CDR1 is MRHNA and CDR2 is SNTAGT. This chain's CDR3 is CASSPSRVNTEAFF. CDR3 sequence (DNA): TGTGCCAGCAGCCCATCTCGGGTCAACACTGAAGCTTTCTTT.

The chain is built from TRBV6-6 and TRBJ1-1; tentative D call: TRBD1 (5 bases). V was trimmed by 2 bases and J by 4 bases, leaving 11 bases between them. This CDR3 has 14 amino acids. Germline-derived CDR1 and CDR2 are MNHNY and SVGAGI (reference sequence). The DNA of the CDR3 is TGTGCCAGCAGTTACGGGACCGTGGGCACTGAAGCTTTCTTT. Translating gives CASSYGTVGTEAFF.

The chain joins TRBV28 to TRBJ2-5, with D unclear. CDR1 is MDHEN and CDR2 is SYDVKM in the germline V gene. The CDR3 is made up of 14 amino acids. The V end lost 3 bases, the J end lost 2 bases, and 10 bases lay between the germline ends. The CDR3 region is CASSFLGPQETQYF. As DNA, the CDR3 is TGTGCCAGCAGTTTTCTCGGACCGCAAGAGACCCAGTACTTC.

This chain joins TRBV9 and TRBJ1-2; D is undetermined. Germline CDR1 reads SGDLS; CDR2 reads YYNGEE. Between the trimmed V and J ends, which lost 6 bases and 4 bases, there was a span of 13 bases. The CDR3 consists of 13 residues. The CDR3 DNA follows: TGTGCCAGCACCTTAGGGCAGTTCTATGGCTACACCTTC. It is translated as CASTLGQFYGYTF.

The chain couples TRBV15 to TRBJ1-5, with D tentatively TRBD1 (6 bases). Trimming stripped 1 base from V and 0 bases from J, with 16 bases between. Per the germline V gene, CDR1 is LNHNV and CDR2 is YYDKDF (reference sequence). The CDR3 is 18 residues long. CDR3 sequence: CATSRVSIQGHSNQPQHF. CDR3 nucleotide sequence: TGTGCCACCAGCAGAGTGTCCATACAGGGACATAGCAATCAGCCCCAGCATTTT.

This sequence joins TRBV19 and TRBJ1-2, with unresolved D. The CDR3 sequence is 13 residues long. CDR1 is LNHDA, CDR2 SQIVND, per germline (reference sequence). V was cut by 6 bases and J by 3 bases, with 11 bases left in between. CDR3 amino acids: CASSSLWDYGYTF. The CDR3 region has the DNA TGTGCCAGTAGCAGTCTATGGGACTATGGCTACACCTTC.

The chain uses TRBV7-2 and TRBJ2-2; 12 bases match TRBD2. Trimming took 5 bases from V and 4 from J; bases not matched to a gene: 2. This CDR3 is 15 amino acids long. CDR1 is SGHTA and CDR2 is FQGNSA in the germline V gene. The CDR3 is CASSPSGGVTGELFF. The CDR3 DNA follows: TGTGCCAGCAGCCCTAGCGGGGGGGTCACCGGGGAGCTGTTTTTT.

This chain links TRBV2 with TRBJ1-2; D is unresolved. The CDR3 runs to 13 residues. Germline V gives CDR1 SNHLY, CDR2 FYNNEI. V was pared by 4 bases and J by 4 bases, with 10 bases between. CDR3 coding DNA: TGTGCCAGCAGTGGGGATGGGATCTATGGCTACACCTTC. Translated, it gives CASSGDGIYGYTF.